Presented here are 23 T cell receptor beta chains from one specimen sequenced in a study of OX40 agonist ivuxolimab in advanced cancers. TCRdb keeps only in-frame clones here, not all; method: immunoSEQ multiplex PCR. This sample carries about 55,000 clones, about 88% of them seen once, and the ten largest clones take 5.5% to 7%. This material consisted of CD4+ or CD8+ T cells sorted from blood, taken in a trial of the OX40 agonist ivuxolimab. The source of these receptors is an adult with an advanced solid tumor such as melanoma, head and neck, liver or kidney cancer.

This chain links TRBV5-4 with TRBJ1-2; D uncertain. Between the trimmed V and J ends, which lost 4 bases and 8 bases, there was a span of 9 bases. The CDR3 loop spans 11 amino acids. CDR1 and CDR2 from the germline V gene are SGHNT and YYREEE (reference sequence). The chain's CDR3 is CASSTDFGYTF. CDR3 coding DNA: TGTGCCAGCAGCACAGATTTCGGCTACACCTTC.

This chain connects TRBV6-1 to TRBJ1-2; D ambiguous. The CDR3 loop spans 14 amino acids. V was cut by 6 bases and J by 1 base, with 12 bases left in between. CDR1 and CDR2 from the germline V gene are MNHNS and SASEGT. CDR3 region: CASSQPTDNYGYTF. DNA for the CDR3: TGTGCCAGCAGCCAACCTACAGATAACTATGGCTACACCTTC.

In this sample, this clone turned up a few times. The CDR3 region has the DNA TGCGCCAGCAGCAAGGAAGGAGGGATGTACGAGCAGTACTTC. It is translated as CASSKEGGMYEQYF. The chain links TRBV5-1 to TRBJ2-7, with D possibly TRBD2 on 6 matching bases. This CDR3 contains 14 residues. Germline loops: CDR1 SGHRS, CDR2 YFSETQ. With 4 bases removed from V and 4 bases from J, the gap between germline ends came to 15 bases. Full variable domain (remainder filled in from reference TRBV5-1 and TRBJ2-7): KAGVTQTPRYLIKTRGQQVTLSCSPISGHRSVSWYQQTPGQGLQFLFEYFSETQRNKGNFPGRFSGRQFSNSRSEMNVSTLELGDSALYLCASSKEGGMYEQYFGPGTRLTVT.

The chain is built from TRBV5-8 and TRBJ2-3; 8 bases fit TRBD2. V shed 0 bases and J 0 bases; nucleotides not matched to a gene: 6. From germline, CDR1 is SGHTS and CDR2 YDEGEE. This CDR3 comprises 17 residues. The CDR3 DNA reads TGTGCCAGCAGCTTGGCCAGACTAGCGTCTAGCACAGATACGCAGTATTTT. Protein sequence: CASSLARLASSTDTQYF.

This clone was detected only once. The chain recombines TRBV18 with TRBJ2-5; 10 bases match TRBD2. The J call is in doubt because the DNA end fits TRBJ2-7 better. Germline-derived CDR1 and CDR2 are KGHSH and LQKENI. The CDR3 covers 16 residues. CDR3 loop: CASSPLSSGSQYEQYF. The DNA for the CDR3 is TGTGCCAGCTCACCTCTCTCTAGCGGGAGTCAGTACGAGCAGTACTTC.

This rearrangement joins TRBV28 to TRBJ2-3; TRBD1 agrees at 8 bases. CDR1 is MDHEN and CDR2 is SYDVKM in the germline V gene. CDR3 length: 15 amino acids. V dropped 5 bases and J dropped 1; count of bases not matched to a gene: 5. The DNA for the CDR3 is TGTGCCAGCAGTCAGAGACAGGGGCGCACAGATACGCAGTATTTT. Residues: CASSQRQGRTDTQYF.

The V gene is TRBV2, the J gene TRBJ1-2; possible D gene TRBD1, 5 bases. The V end lost 3 bases, the J end lost 7 bases, and 12 bases lay between the germline ends. CDR1 and CDR2 (germline): SNHLY, FYNNEI. The CDR3 covers 13 residues. The CDR3 loop reads CASSDIGASGYTF. The DNA for the CDR3 is TGTGCCAGCAGTGATATAGGGGCCAGTGGCTACACCTTC.

The gene calls are TRBV6-6 and TRBJ1-4, with a possible D match to TRBD1 (6 bases). Per germline, CDR1 MNHNY and CDR2 SVGAGI (reference sequence). With 5 bases removed from V and 8 bases from J, the gap between germline ends came to 9 bases. CDR3 size: 12 residues. The CDR3 bases are TGTGCCAGCAGTCGGCAGGGGGAAAAACTGTTTTTT. Protein product: CASSRQGEKLFF.

The chain links TRBV6-6 to TRBJ1-1, with D tentatively TRBD1 (6 bases). The CDR3 is 16 amino acids. Trimming removed 2 bases at V and 5 bases at J, with 18 bases between. CDR1 is MNHNY and CDR2 is SVGAGI in the germline V gene (reference sequence). CDR3 nucleotide sequence: TGTGCCAGCAGTTACCGAACGGTGGGGGGGCGGACTGAAGCTTTCTTT. It yields the protein CASSYRTVGGRTEAFF.

The chain links TRBV30 to TRBJ2-7; 9 bases match TRBD1. V trimming: 5 bases; J trimming: 1 base; junction bases outside the gene matches: 3. The germline CDR1 and CDR2 sequences are GTSNPN and SVGIG (reference sequence). The CDR3 has 13 amino acids. The CDR3 region has the DNA TGTGCCTGGGGACAGGGGACTTCCTACGAGCAGTACTTC. It specifies CAWGQGTSYEQYF.

V usage is TRBV5-1 and J usage is TRBJ1-3; no firm D call. The CDR3 totals 17 residues. Deletions cut 0 bases from V and 1 base from J, with 14 bases between. Germline V gene lookup returns CDR1 SGHRS and CDR2 YFSETQ. DNA of the CDR3: TGCGCCAGCAGCTTGGGGTCAGGCACCCTTTCTGGAAACACCATATATTTT. This translates into CASSLGSGTLSGNTIYF. The full variable domain, with the rest looked up from reference TRBV5-1 and TRBJ1-3, is KAGVTQTPRYLIKTRGQQVTLSCSPISGHRSVSWYQQTPGQGLQFLFEYFSETQRNKGNFPGRFSGRQFSNSRSEMNVSTLELGDSALYLCASSLGSGTLSGNTIYFGEGSWLTVV.

V and J are TRBV29-1 and TRBJ1-3, with D possibly matching TRBD1 (5 bases). The germline V gene encodes CDR1 SQVTM and CDR2 ANQGSEA. The CDR3 contains 15 residues. Trimming took 6 bases from V and 2 from J, leaving 17 bases between them. The CDR3 DNA follows: TGCAGCGTAGGGGACCTTGCTGCTGCTGGAAACACCATATATTTT. Residues: CSVGDLAAAGNTIYF.

The gene calls are TRBV9 and TRBJ2-5; 10 positions match TRBD1. The CDR3 extends over 15 amino acids. Germline CDR1 reads SGDLS; CDR2 reads YYNGEE. The trim removed 4 bases at V and 5 bases at J, leaving 8 bases unmatched. CDR3 nucleotides: TGTGCCAGCAGCCCTTGGGACAGGGGTTATGAGACCCAGTACTTC. Translated, it gives CASSPWDRGYETQYF.

The rearrangement joins TRBV5-4 to TRBJ2-5; 10 nucleotides align to TRBD2. The J call is doubtful: the DNA matches TRBJ2-7 better. The CDR3 has 16 residues. Germline V gives CDR1 SGHNT, CDR2 YYREEE (reference sequence). CDR3 loop: CASSPGLAEGTYEQYF. The CDR3 region has the DNA TGTGCCAGCAGCCCCGGACTAGCGGAAGGGACCTACGAGCAGTACTTC.

V is TRBV11-3 and J is TRBJ2-5, with 9 bases identical to TRBD1. Losses at the gene ends were 8 bases for V and 5 bases for J; bases not matched to a gene: 15. CDR1 is SGHNT and CDR2 is YENEEA in the germline V gene. CDR3 length equals 16 residues. In DNA, the CDR3 is TGTGCCAGCCTCCCCGCCCGGGACAGGGATCGTGAGACCCAGTACTTC. Translating it yields CASLPARDRDRETQYF. Drawing the rest from reference TRBV11-3 and TRBJ2-5, the complete variable domain is EAGVVQSPRYKIIEKKQPVAFWCNPISGHNTLYWYLQNLGQGPELLIRYENEEAVDDSQLPKDRFSAERLKGVDSTLKIQPAELGDSAVYLCASLPARDRDRETQYFGPGTRLLVL.

The chain uses TRBV5-1 and TRBJ1-1; 7 nucleotides agree with TRBD1. CDR3 length: 15 residues. Per germline, CDR1 SGHRS and CDR2 YFSETQ. V lost 4 bases, J lost 0 bases, and 6 bases stayed unmatched. This CDR3 reads CASSGQQGMNTEAFF. The CDR3 nucleotides are TGCGCCAGCAGCGGTCAACAGGGGATGAACACTGAAGCTTTCTTT.

The J gene is TRBJ1-1, the V gene TRBV5-1, with 9 bases that match TRBD1. Per germline, CDR1 SGHRS and CDR2 YFSETQ. V lost 2 bases, J lost 1 base, and 3 bases stayed unmatched. The CDR3 is made up of 15 amino acids. The CDR3: CASSFGQGTNTEAFF. In DNA form, the CDR3 reads TGCGCCAGCAGCTTTGGACAGGGGACGAACACTGAAGCTTTCTTT.

V and J are TRBV7-9 and TRBJ2-7; TRBD1 might be the D (6 bases). Germline CDR1 and CDR2: SEHNR and FQNEAQ (reference sequence). The V end lost 2 bases, the J end lost 2 bases, and 22 bases lay between the germline ends. This CDR3 comprises 18 residues. This CDR3 is CASSLTPRKTGTTYEQYF. CDR3 nucleotide sequence: TGTGCCAGCAGCTTAACACCTCGTAAGACAGGAACTACCTACGAGCAGTACTTC. The whole variable domain, remainder taken from reference TRBV7-9 and TRBJ2-7, is DTGVSQNPRHKITKRGQNVTFRCDPISEHNRLYWYRQTLGQGPEFLTYFQNEAQLEKSRLLSDRFSAERPKGSFSTLEIQRTEQGDSAMYLCASSLTPRKTGTTYEQYFGPGTRLTVT.

The chain employs TRBV7-6 and TRBJ2-7; D is unresolved. Germline CDR1 SGHVS, CDR2 FNYEAQ. CDR3 size: 13 residues. Trimming left V 0 bases short and J 0 bases short, with 3 bases between. This chain's CDR3 is CASSLASSYEQYF. CDR3 DNA sequence: TGTGCCAGCAGCTTAGCGTCCTCCTACGAGCAGTACTTC.

The rearrangement joins TRBV7-8 to TRBJ2-2, with 11 bases identical to TRBD2. The CDR3 is 17 residues long. CDR1 and CDR2 (germline): SGHVS, FQNEAQ. The J segment lost 7 bases and the V segment lost 3 bases, leaving 10 bases of the junction unmatched. The CDR3 DNA is TGTGCCAGCAGCTTGGGCACTAGCGGGAGTCTGGGCGGGGAGCTGTTTTTT. The encoded protein is CASSLGTSGSLGGELFF.

The chain couples TRBV28 to TRBJ2-5, with unresolved D. Trimming took off 3 bases at V and 4 bases at J, with 6 bases between the two ends. CDR1 MDHEN and CDR2 SYDVKM come from the germline V gene. The CDR3 totals 12 residues. The CDR3 is CASSFWGETQYF. CDR3 coding DNA: TGTGCCAGCAGTTTTTGGGGAGAGACCCAGTACTTC.

This clone was counted between two and nine times. The V gene is TRBV7-6, the J gene TRBJ2-7; D remains unclear. The germline CDR1 and CDR2 sequences are SGHVS and FNYEAQ. V was trimmed by 5 bases and J by 6 bases, leaving 17 bases between them. The CDR3 contains 14 residues. The CDR3 DNA reads TGTGCCAGCAGCCGCAAGGGTGCGTCTGGCGAGCAGTACTTC. Translated: CASSRKGASGEQYF.

The chain uses TRBV6-5 and TRBJ1-1; a weak D match, TRBD1 (5 bases). The CDR3 is 15 amino acids. Germline lookup yields CDR1 MNHEY and CDR2 SVGAGI. V lost 0 bases, J lost 1 base, and 9 bases lay in between. The CDR3 loop is CASSYSGERNTEAFF. The CDR3 nucleotides are TGTGCCAGCAGTTACTCGGGGGAAAGGAACACTGAAGCTTTCTTT.